A selection of T cell receptor beta chains follows, all from one sample in a study of T cells after yellow fever vaccination. TCRdb re-called the 5' RACE reads through MiXCR, storing one row per CDR3 protein. Of about 260,000 distinct CDR3 sequences listed, 10% to 15% are singletons. The sequenced sample was CD4+ T cells sorted from PBMCs, obtained 45 days after the yellow fever booster vaccination. The receptor source for this set is a man under 40 who received the YFV17D yellow fever vaccine. Both conserved end residues are part of each CDR3. A D gene is named only where the DNA matches it firmly. Size values are once, few and many counts, or a class for expanded clones, and some rows have none.

J	size	V	D	DNA	CDR3
TRBJ2-7	few	TRBV10-3	NA	TGTGCCATCAAGAGTGGTTACGAGCAGTACTTC	CAIKSGYEQYF
TRBJ2-5	NA	TRBV20-1	NA	TGCAGTGCTACCCCCAGCGGGCCCCAAGAGACCCAGTACTTC	CSATPSGPQETQYF
TRBJ1-6	NA	TRBV5-1	NA	TGCGCCAGCAGCTATGGACCTAATTCACCCCTCCACTTT	CASSYGPNSPLHF
TRBJ2-5	few	TRBV5-5	NA	TGTGCCAGCAGCGGCCTACAGGGGGGGGAAGAGACCCAGTACTTC	CASSGLQGGEETQYF
TRBJ2-3	few	TRBV6-1	NA	TGTGCCAGCAGTGCCCGGGATGGGGCAGATACGCAGTATTTT	CASSARDGADTQYF
TRBJ2-1	few	TRBV20-1	NA	TGCAGTGCTATTCTCCGCGGGAAGTCCTCCTACAATGAGCAGTTCTTC	CSAILRGKSSYNEQFF
TRBJ2-3	NA	TRBV20-1	NA	TGCAGTGCTAGACGGGGGACTGGTACAGATACGCAGTATTTT	CSARRGTGTDTQYF
TRBJ1-2	few	TRBV29-1	TRBD1	TGCAGCGTTGAGGATGGGGGGGACAGGGGCACCTTC	CSVEDGGDRGTF
TRBJ1-2	NA	TRBV3-1	NA	TGTGCCAGCAGCCCACAGGGTTCGCGCTACACCTTC	CASSPQGSRYTF
TRBJ2-1	few	TRBV5-1	TRBD2	TGCGCCAGCAGCTGGACTAGCGGGCCGAGGGACAATGAGCAGTTCTTC	CASSWTSGPRDNEQFF